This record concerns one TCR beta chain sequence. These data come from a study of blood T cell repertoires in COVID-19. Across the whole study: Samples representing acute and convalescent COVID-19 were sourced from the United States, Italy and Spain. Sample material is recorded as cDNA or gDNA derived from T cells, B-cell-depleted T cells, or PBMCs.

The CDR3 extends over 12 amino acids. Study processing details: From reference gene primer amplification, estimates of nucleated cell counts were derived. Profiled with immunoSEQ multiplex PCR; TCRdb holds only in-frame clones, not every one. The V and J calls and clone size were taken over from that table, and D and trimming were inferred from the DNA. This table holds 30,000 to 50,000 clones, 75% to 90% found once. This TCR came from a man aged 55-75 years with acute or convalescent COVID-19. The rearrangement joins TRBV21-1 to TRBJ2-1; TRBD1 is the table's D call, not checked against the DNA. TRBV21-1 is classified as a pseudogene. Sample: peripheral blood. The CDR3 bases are TGTGCCAGGGGACAGGGGGCCAATGAGCAGTTCTTC. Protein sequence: CARGQGANEQFF.